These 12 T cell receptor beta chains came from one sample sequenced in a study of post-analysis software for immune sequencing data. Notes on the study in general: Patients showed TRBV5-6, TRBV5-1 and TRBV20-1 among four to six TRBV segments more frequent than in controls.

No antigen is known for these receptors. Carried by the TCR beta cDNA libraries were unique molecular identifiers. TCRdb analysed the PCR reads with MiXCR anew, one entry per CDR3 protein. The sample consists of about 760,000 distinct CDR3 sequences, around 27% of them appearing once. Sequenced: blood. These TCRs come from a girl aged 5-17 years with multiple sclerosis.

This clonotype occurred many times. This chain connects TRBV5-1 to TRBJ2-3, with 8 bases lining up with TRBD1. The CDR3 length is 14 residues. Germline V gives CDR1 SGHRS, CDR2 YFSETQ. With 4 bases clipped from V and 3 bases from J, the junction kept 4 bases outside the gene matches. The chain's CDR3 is CASSGWDRTDTQYF. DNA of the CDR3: TGCGCCAGCAGCGGCTGGGACAGGACAGATACGCAGTATTTT.

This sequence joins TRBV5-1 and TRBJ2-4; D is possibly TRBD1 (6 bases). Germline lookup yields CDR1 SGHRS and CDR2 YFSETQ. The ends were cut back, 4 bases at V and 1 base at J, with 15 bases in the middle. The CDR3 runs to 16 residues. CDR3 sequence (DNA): TGCGCCAGCAGCGAAGGGACATCGCTGGCCAAAAACATTCAGTACTTC. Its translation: CASSEGTSLAKNIQYF.

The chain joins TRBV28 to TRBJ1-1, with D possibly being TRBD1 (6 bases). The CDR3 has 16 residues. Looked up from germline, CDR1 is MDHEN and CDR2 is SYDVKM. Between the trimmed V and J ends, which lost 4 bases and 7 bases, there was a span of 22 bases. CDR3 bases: TGTGCCAGCAGTTCCCCCGGGGGGCCCAAGAAGAGTGAAGCTTTCTTT. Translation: CASSSPGGPKKSEAFF.

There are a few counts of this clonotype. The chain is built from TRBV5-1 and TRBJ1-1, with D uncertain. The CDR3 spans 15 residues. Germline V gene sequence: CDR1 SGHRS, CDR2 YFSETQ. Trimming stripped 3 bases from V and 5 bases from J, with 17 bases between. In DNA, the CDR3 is TGCGCCAGCAGCTCTGGCGGTGGTAGGTGGACTGAAGCTTTCTTT. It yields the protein CASSSGGGRWTEAFF.

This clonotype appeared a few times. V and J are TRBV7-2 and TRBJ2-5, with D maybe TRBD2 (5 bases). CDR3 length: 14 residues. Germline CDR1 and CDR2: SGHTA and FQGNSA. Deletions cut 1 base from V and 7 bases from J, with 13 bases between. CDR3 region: CASSLDGGLGTQYF. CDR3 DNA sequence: TGTGCCAGCAGCTTAGACGGAGGCCTCGGGACCCAGTACTTC.

DNA of the CDR3: TGTGCCAGCTCGGTCGGCGGGAGGACATACAATGAGCAGTTCTTC. The encoded protein is CASSVGGRTYNEQFF. The chain joins TRBV12-3 or TRBV12-4 to TRBJ2-1, with 8 bases aligning to TRBD2. The CDR3 is made up of 15 amino acids. V was pared by 8 bases and J by 4 bases, with 10 bases of the junction left unmatched.

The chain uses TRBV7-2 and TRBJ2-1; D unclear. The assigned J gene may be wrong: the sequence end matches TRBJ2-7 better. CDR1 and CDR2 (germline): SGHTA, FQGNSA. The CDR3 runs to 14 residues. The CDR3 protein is CASSLAASLYEQYF. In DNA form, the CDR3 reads TGTGCCAGCAGCTTAGCAGCGAGCCTCTACGAGCAGTACTTC.

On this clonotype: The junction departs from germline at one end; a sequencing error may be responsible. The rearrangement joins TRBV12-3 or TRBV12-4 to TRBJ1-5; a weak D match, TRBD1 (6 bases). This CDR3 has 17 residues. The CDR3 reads CTSTHKGVGSENQPQHF. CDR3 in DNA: TGTACCAGTACCCACAAGGGGGTAGGGAGTGAAAATCAGCCCCAGCATTTT.

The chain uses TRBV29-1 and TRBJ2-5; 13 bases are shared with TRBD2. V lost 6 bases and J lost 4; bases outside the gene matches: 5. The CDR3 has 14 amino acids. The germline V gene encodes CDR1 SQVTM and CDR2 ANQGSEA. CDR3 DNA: TGCAGCGTGCGACTAGCGGGAGGAAGAGAGACCCAGTACTTC. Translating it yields CSVRLAGGRETQYF.

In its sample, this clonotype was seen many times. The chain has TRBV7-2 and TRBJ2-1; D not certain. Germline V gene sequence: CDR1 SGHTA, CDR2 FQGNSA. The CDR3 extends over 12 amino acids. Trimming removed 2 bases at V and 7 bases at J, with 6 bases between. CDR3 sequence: CASSLILNEQFF. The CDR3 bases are TGTGCCAGCAGCTTAATTCTTAATGAGCAGTTCTTC.

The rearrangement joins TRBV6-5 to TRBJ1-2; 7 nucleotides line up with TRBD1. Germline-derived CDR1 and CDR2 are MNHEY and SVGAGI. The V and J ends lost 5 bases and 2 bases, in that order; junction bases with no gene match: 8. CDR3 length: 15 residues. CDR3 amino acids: CASSVTGKRNYGYTF. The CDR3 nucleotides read TGTGCCAGCAGTGTGACAGGGAAGCGGAACTATGGCTACACCTTC.

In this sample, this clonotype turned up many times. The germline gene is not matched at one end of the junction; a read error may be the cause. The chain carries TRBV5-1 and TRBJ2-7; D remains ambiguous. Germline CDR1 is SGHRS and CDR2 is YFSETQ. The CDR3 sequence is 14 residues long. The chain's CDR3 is CASSFTGSSYEQYF. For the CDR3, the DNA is TGTGCCAGCAGTTTTACTGGCAGCTCCTACGAGCAGTACTTC.